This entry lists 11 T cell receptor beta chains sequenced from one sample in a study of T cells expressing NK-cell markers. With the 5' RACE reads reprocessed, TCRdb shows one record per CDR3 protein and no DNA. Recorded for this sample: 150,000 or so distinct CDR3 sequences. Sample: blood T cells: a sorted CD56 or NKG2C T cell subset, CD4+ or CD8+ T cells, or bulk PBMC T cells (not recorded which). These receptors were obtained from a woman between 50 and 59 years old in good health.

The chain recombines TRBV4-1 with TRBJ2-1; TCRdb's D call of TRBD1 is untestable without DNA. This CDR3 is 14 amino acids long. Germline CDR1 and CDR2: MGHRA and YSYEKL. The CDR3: CASSHEGEWDEQFF.

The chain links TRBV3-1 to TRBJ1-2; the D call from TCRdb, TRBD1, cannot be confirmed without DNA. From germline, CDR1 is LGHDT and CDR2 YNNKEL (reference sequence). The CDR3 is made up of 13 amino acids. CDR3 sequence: CASRITGEGGYTF.

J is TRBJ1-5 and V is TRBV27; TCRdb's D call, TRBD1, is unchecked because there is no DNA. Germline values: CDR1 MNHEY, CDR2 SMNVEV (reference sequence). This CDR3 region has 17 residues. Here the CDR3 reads CASGDRDRGERGQPQHF.

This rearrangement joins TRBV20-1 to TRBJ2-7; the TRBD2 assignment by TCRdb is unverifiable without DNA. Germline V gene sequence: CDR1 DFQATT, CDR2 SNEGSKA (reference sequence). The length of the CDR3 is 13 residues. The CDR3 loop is CSAALAGGDEQYF.

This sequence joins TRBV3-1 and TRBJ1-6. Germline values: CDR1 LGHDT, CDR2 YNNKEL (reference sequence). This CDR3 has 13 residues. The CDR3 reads CASSQQNSRPLHF.

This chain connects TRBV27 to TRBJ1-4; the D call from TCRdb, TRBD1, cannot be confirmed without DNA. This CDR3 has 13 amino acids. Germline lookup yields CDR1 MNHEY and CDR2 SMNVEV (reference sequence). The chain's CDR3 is CASSQSPLDKLFF. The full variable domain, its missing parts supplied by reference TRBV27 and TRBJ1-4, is EAQVTQNPRYLITVTGKKLTVTCSQNMNHEYMSWYRQDPGLGLRQIYYSMNVEVTDKGDVPEGYKVSRKEKRNFPLILESPSPNQTSLYFCASSQSPLDKLFFGSGTQLSVL.

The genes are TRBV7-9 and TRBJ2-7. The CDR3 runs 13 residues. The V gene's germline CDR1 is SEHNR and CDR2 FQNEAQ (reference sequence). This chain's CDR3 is CASSLVAIDEQYF.

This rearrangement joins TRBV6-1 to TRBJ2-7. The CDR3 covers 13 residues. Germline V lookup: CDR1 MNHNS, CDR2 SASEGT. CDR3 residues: CASSEGETYEQYF.

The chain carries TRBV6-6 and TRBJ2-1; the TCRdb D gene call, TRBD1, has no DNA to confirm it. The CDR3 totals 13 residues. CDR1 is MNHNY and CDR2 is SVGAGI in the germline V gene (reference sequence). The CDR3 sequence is CASRGETYNEQFF.

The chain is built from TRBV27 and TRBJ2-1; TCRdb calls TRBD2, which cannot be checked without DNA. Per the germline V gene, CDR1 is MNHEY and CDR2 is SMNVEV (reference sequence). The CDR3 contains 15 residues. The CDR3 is CASSSLPSGYNEQFF.

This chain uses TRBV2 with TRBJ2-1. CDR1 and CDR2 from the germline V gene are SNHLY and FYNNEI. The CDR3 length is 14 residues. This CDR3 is CASSERGPYNEQFF.